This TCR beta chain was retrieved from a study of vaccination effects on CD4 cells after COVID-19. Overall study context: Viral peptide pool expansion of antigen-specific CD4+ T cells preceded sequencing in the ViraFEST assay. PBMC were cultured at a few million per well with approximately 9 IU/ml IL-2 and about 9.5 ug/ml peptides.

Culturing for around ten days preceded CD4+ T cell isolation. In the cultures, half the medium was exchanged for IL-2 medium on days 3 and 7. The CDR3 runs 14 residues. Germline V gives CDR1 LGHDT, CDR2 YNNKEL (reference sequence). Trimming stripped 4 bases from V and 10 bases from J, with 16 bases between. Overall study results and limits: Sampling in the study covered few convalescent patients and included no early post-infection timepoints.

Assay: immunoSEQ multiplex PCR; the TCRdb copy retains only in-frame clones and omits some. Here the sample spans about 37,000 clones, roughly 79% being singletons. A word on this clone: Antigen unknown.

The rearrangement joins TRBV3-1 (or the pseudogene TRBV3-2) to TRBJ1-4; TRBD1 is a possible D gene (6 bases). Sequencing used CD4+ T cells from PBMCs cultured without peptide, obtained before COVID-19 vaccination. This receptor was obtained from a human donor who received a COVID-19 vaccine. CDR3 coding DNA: TGTGCCAGCAGCCCAAACCTACAGGGTGGAAAACTGTTTTTT. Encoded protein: CASSPNLQGGKLFF.